The source of this TCR beta chain is a study of blood T cell repertoires in COVID-19. Whole-study context: T cells, B-cell-depleted T cells, or PBMCs provided the cDNA or gDNA that served as material.

The germline V gene encodes CDR1 SGHRS and CDR2 YFSETQ. V lost 0 bases to trimming and J lost 3 bases; unmatched junction nucleotides: 2. CDR3 length: 15 amino acids. As handled by the study authors: Estimation of nucleated cell counts relied on the amplification of reference gene primers. This table comes from immunoSEQ multiplex PCR, and its TCRdb copy is limited to in-frame clones, with some not included. V, J and clone size are taken as reported in that table, and D and trimming were inferred from the DNA itself. The sample holds fewer than 350,000 clones, roughly 86% seen once. Sequencing was carried out using peripheral blood. The rearrangement links TRBV5-1 to TRBJ2-2; 7 nucleotides line up with TRBD1. The sequence derives from a woman under 40 who had recovered from COVID-19. The CDR3 nucleotides are TGCGCCAGCAGCTTGGACAGGGGCGACACCGGGGAGCTGTTTTTT. Its protein is CASSLDRGDTGELFF. Together with reference TRBV5-1 and TRBJ2-2, the CDR3 gives the full variable domain: KAGVTQTPRYLIKTRGQQVTLSCSPISGHRSVSWYQQTPGQGLQFLFEYFSETQRNKGNFPGRFSGRQFSNSRSEMNVSTLELGDSALYLCASSLDRGDTGELFFGEGSRLTVL.